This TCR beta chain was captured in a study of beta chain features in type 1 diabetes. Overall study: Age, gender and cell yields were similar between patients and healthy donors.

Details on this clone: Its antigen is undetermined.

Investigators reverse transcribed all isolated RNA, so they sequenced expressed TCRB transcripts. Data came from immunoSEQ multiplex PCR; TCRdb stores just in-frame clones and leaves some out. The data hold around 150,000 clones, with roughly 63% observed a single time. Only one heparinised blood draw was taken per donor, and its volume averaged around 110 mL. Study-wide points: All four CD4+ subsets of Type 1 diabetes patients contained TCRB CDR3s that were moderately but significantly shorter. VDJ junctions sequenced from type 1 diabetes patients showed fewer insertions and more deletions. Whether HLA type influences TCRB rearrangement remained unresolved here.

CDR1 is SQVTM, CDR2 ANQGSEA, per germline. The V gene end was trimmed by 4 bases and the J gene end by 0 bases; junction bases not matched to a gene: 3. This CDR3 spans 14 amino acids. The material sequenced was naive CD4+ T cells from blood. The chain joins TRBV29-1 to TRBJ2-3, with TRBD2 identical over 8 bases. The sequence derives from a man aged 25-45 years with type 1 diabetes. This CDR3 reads CSVGSGTSTDTQYF. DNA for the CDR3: TGCAGCGTTGGTAGCGGGACTAGCACAGATACGCAGTATTTT.